The 8 T cell receptor beta chains listed next were all sequenced from one sample in a study of blood T cell repertoires in COVID-19. The repertoire was sequenced with immunoSEQ multiplex PCR; TCRdb's copy has only in-frame clones and lacks some. Altogether some 200,000 clones are present, roughly 80% being singletons, with the ten largest covering about 14%. The specimen sequenced was peripheral blood. These receptors all stem from a woman between 65 and 79 years old with COVID-19, enrolled during active disease.

This chain uses TRBV3-1 (or the pseudogene TRBV3-2) with TRBJ1-3, with TRBD1 as a possible D gene (5 bases). CDR3 length: 15 amino acids. Per germline, CDR1 LGHDT and CDR2 YNNKEL (reference sequence). V was trimmed by 4 bases and J by 7 bases, leaving 17 bases between them. The CDR3: CASSPGTGGSNTIYF. As DNA, the CDR3 is TGTGCCAGCAGCCCTGGGACGGGGGGTAGTAACACCATATATTTT.

CDR3 residues: CSASGTMNTEAFF. The CDR3 nucleotides read TGCAGTGCTAGTGGGACAATGAACACTGAAGCTTTCTTT. This chain joins TRBV20-1 and TRBJ1-1, with D maybe TRBD1 (6 bases). CDR1 and CDR2 (germline): DFQATT, SNEGSKA (reference sequence). Deletions cut 3 bases from V and 0 bases from J, with 8 bases between. The CDR3 runs to 13 residues.

The CDR3 nucleotides are TGTGCCAGCAGTCGGGAGGGAGCGACTGAAGCTTTCTTT. This gives the protein CASSREGATEAFF. V usage is TRBV2 and J usage is TRBJ1-1; D not certain. CDR1 is SNHLY, CDR2 FYNNEI, per germline. This CDR3 is built from 13 residues. V was pared by 5 bases and J by 5 bases, with 12 bases between.

The V gene is TRBV6-5, the J gene TRBJ1-4, with D possibly being TRBD1 (5 bases). Trimming shortened V by 2 bases and J by 7 bases, and 8 bases separated the two germline ends. The CDR3 extends over 13 amino acids. In germline, CDR1 is MNHEY, CDR2 SVGAGI. CDR3 in amino acids: CASSYRGVEKLFF. CDR3 coding DNA: TGTGCCAGCAGTTACAGGGGTGTTGAAAAACTGTTTTTT.

The chain combines TRBV5-1 with TRBJ2-3; TRBD2 matches 8 bases. Germline V gene data show CDR1 as SGHRS and CDR2 as YFSETQ. The CDR3 has 16 amino acids. The J segment lost 3 bases and the V segment lost 4 bases, leaving 10 bases of the junction unmatched. DNA of the CDR3: TGCGCCAGCAGCCTCCCCGCGGGACTAGAGACAGATACGCAGTATTTT. It specifies CASSLPAGLETDTQYF.

V gene TRBV15 combines with J gene TRBJ2-5; tentatively, D is TRBD2 (6 bases). The V end was cut by 1 base, the J end by 5 bases, with 8 bases between. CDR1 is LNHNV and CDR2 is YYDKDF in the germline V gene (reference sequence). The CDR3 consists of 13 residues. Here the CDR3 DNA reads TGTGCCACCAGCAGAGCGGGGGAGGAGACCCAGTACTTC. Amino acids: CATSRAGEETQYF.

The V call is TRBV3-1 (or the pseudogene TRBV3-2), the J call TRBJ1-1; perhaps TRBD1 as D (5 bases). Trimming pared 4 bases from V and 4 bases from J, leaving 13 bases between. Germline-derived CDR1 and CDR2 are LGHDT and YNNKEL (reference sequence). This CDR3 region has 14 residues. The CDR3 loop is CASSPRGGTTEAFF. The CDR3 DNA sequence: TGTGCCAGCAGCCCACGGGGGGGTACCACTGAAGCTTTCTTT.

The CDR3 DNA follows: TGTGCCAGCAGCTTAGGACAGGGCGTCAACCAGCCCCAGCATTTT. The encoded protein is CASSLGQGVNQPQHF. The J gene is TRBJ1-5, the V gene TRBV7-2; 7 nucleotides line up with TRBD1. The V gene's germline CDR1 is SGHTA and CDR2 FQGNSA. The CDR3 extends over 15 amino acids. V lost 1 base, J lost 7 bases, and 7 bases stayed unmatched. Supplemented by reference TRBV7-2 and TRBJ1-5, the full variable domain reads GAGVSQSPSNKVTEKGKDVELRCDPISGHTALYWYRQSLGQGLEFLIYFQGNSAPDKSGLPSDRFSAERTGGSVSTLTIQRTQQEDSAVYLCASSLGQGVNQPQHFGDGTRLSIL.